The rows below give T cell receptor beta chains drawn from one sample of a study of blood T cell repertoires in COVID-19. The assay was immunoSEQ multiplex PCR, and TCRdb's table has in-frame clones only and misses some. The sample has over 110,000 clones; approximately 91% are singletons. The sequenced sample consisted of peripheral blood. The receptors stem from a man in his 70s with acute or convalescent COVID-19. The CDR3 runs from the conserved cysteine through the conserved F or W. A D gene is named only where the DNA matches it firmly. A clone size is listed for some rows: how often the clone was seen (once, few, many), or a class if it is expanded.

D gene	V gene	clone size	J gene	CDR3 protein	CDR3 DNA
TRBD1	TRBV15	-	TRBJ2-7	CATSRDSHRGYEQYF	TGTGCCACCAGCAGAGACTCCCACAGGGGCTACGAGCAGTACTTC
-	TRBV14	-	TRBJ2-5	CASSQDLWTQYF	TGTGCCAGCAGCCAAGATCTCTGGACCCAGTACTTC
-	TRBV11-3	-	TRBJ2-4	CASSYRLAKNIQYF	TGTGCCAGCAGTTACAGGTTAGCCAAAAACATTCAGTACTTC
-	TRBV5-4	-	TRBJ2-1	CASSFAAAQAYNEQFF	TGTGCCAGCAGCTTTGCCGCCGCCCAGGCCTACAATGAGCAGTTCTTC
-	TRBV12-3/TRBV12-4	-	TRBJ1-2	CASSLAAYGYTF	TGTGCCAGCAGTTTGGCGGCGTATGGCTACACCTTC
-	TRBV10-1	-	TRBJ2-7	CASSEQQFSYEQYF	TGCGCCAGCAGTGAGCAACAGTTCTCCTACGAGCAGTACTTC
-	TRBV19	-	TRBJ2-3	CASTPDSGTDTQYF	TGTGCCAGTACCCCGGATAGCGGCACAGATACGCAGTATTTT
TRBD1	TRBV6-5	-	TRBJ1-2	CASSPTGGAGYGYTF	TGTGCCAGCAGCCCAACAGGGGGCGCGGGTTATGGCTACACCTTC
TRBD1	TRBV18	-	TRBJ2-1	CASSPGQGARNEQFF	TGTGCCAGCTCACCGGGGCAGGGGGCGCGGAATGAGCAGTTCTTC
-	TRBV4-1	-	TRBJ2-5	CASSLVEGSETQYF	TGCGCCAGCAGCCTAGTGGAGGGCTCGGAGACCCAGTACTTC
-	TRBV30	-	TRBJ1-5	CAWSVRVRNQPQHF	TGTGCCTGGAGTGTACGGGTAAGAAATCAGCCCCAGCATTTT
TRBD1	TRBV29-1	-	TRBJ1-1	CSVADRDSAEAFF	TGCAGCGTGGCAGACAGGGATTCCGCTGAAGCTTTCTTT
TRBD1	TRBV2	-	TRBJ2-3	CASRVGTGTDTQYF	TGTGCCAGCAGAGTAGGGACAGGGACAGATACGCAGTATTTT
TRBD1	TRBV11-3	-	TRBJ2-1	CASSQDRSSYNEQFF	TGTGCCAGCAGCCAGGACAGGAGCTCCTACAATGAGCAGTTCTTC
TRBD1	TRBV15	-	TRBJ2-7	CATSRDVPGQGAAYEQYF	TGTGCCACCAGCAGAGATGTTCCGGGACAGGGAGCCGCCTACGAGCAGTACTTC
-	TRBV24-1	-	TRBJ1-1	CATSDGGPPLNTEAFF	TGTGCCACCAGTGACGGGGGGCCTCCTCTGAACACTGAAGCTTTCTTT
-	TRBV19	-	TRBJ2-4	CASRTRYESAKNIQYF	TGTGCCAGTCGGACACGGTATGAGTCGGCCAAAAACATTCAGTACTTC
-	TRBV6-5	-	TRBJ1-1	CASSYSRALNTEAFF	TGTGCCAGCAGTTACTCGCGGGCACTGAACACTGAAGCTTTCTTT
-	TRBV7-3	-	TRBJ1-6	CASSRSAGEGSPLHF	TGTGCCAGCAGCAGATCCGCAGGGGAAGGCTCACCCCTCCACTTT
-	TRBV19	-	TRBJ2-1	CASMGAPVRNEQFF	TGTGCCAGTATGGGGGCACCCGTCCGCAATGAGCAGTTCTTC
TRBD2	TRBV27	-	TRBJ2-3	CASSLNLAVSTDTQYF	TGTGCCAGCAGTCTAAATCTAGCGGTCAGTACAGATACGCAGTATTTT
TRBD2	TRBV14	-	TRBJ2-7	CASSQGLATEQYF	TGTGCCAGCAGCCAAGGACTAGCAACCGAGCAGTACTTC
-	TRBV12-3/TRBV12-4	-	TRBJ1-1	CASSLRGAGAFF	TGTGCCAGCAGTTTACGGGGTGCGGGAGCTTTCTTT
TRBD2	TRBV3-1/TRBV3-2	-	TRBJ2-1	CASSQVGLAGLNEQFF	TGTGCCAGCAGCCAAGTTGGACTAGCGGGACTCAATGAGCAGTTCTTC
TRBD2	TRBV4-1	few	TRBJ2-7	CASSQEGLRTSNEQYF	TGCGCCAGCAGCCAAGAGGGACTAAGGACGTCTAACGAGCAGTACTTC
-	TRBV28	-	TRBJ1-5	CASSSPGTNQPQHF	TGTGCCAGCAGTTCCCCCGGGACTAATCAGCCCCAGCATTTT
TRBD1	TRBV6-6	-	TRBJ1-1	CASSGQGASHTEAFF	TGTGCCAGCAGTGGACAGGGGGCGAGTCACACTGAAGCTTTCTTT
-	TRBV11-2	-	TRBJ1-1	CASSFFGGPSEAFF	TGTGCCAGCAGCTTTTTCGGGGGGCCGAGTGAAGCTTTCTTT
-	TRBV5-1	-	TRBJ2-7	CASSFLANGAYEQYF	TGCGCCAGCAGCTTCCTAGCGAATGGGGCCTACGAGCAGTACTTC
TRBD1	TRBV25-1	-	TRBJ2-5	CASSEGDGRGWQETQYF	TGTGCCAGCAGTGAGGGGGACGGCAGGGGGTGGCAAGAGACCCAGTACTTC
-	TRBV27	-	TRBJ1-4	CASRMLRGWDEKLFF	TGTGCCAGCAGGATGCTCAGGGGCTGGGACGAAAAACTGTTTTTT
TRBD1	TRBV14	-	TRBJ1-1	CASSQVPARGDVTEAFF	TGTGCCAGCAGCCAAGTGCCCGCCAGGGGGGATGTAACTGAAGCTTTCTTT
TRBD1	TRBV9	-	TRBJ1-5	CASSATGGNQPQHF	TGTGCCAGCAGCGCGACAGGGGGGAATCAGCCCCAGCATTTT
-	TRBV3-1/TRBV3-2	once	TRBJ2-2	CASSPSGTTNTGELFF	TGTGCCAGCAGCCCCTCCGGGACAACGAACACCGGGGAGCTGTTTTTT
-	TRBV7-3	-	TRBJ2-1	CASSPGMSSYNEQFF	TGTGCCAGCAGCCCAGGGATGAGCTCCTACAATGAGCAGTTCTTC
TRBD1	TRBV19	-	TRBJ2-7	CASSISQDRGHEQYF	TGTGCCAGTAGTATTTCGCAGGACAGGGGTCACGAGCAGTACTTC
TRBD1	TRBV19	-	TRBJ1-2	CASSRDRPVYGYTF	TGTGCCAGTAGTAGGGACAGGCCAGTATATGGCTACACCTTC
-	TRBV7-2	few	TRBJ1-1	CASSLGFGTEAFF	TGTGCCAGCAGCTTAGGGTTCGGCACTGAAGCTTTCTTT
-	TRBV18	few	TRBJ1-5	CASSPPSAGNQPQHF	TGTGCCAGCTCACCACCGTCGGCAGGTAATCAGCCCCAGCATTTT
-	TRBV5-6	few	TRBJ1-1	CASSSSFGRGNTEAFF	TGTGCCAGCAGCTCTTCGTTTGGGAGGGGGAACACTGAAGCTTTCTTT
-	TRBV27	-	TRBJ2-2	CASSSTRGRANTGELFF	TGTGCCAGCAGTTCTACCCGGGGAAGGGCCAACACCGGGGAGCTGTTTTTT
TRBD1	TRBV7-7	-	TRBJ2-2	CASSLQTGKNTGELFF	TGTGCCAGCAGCTTACAGACAGGGAAGAACACCGGGGAGCTGTTTTTT
TRBD1	TRBV5-6	-	TRBJ2-5	CASSRMTGAGETQYF	TGTGCCAGCAGCCGAATGACAGGGGCGGGAGAGACCCAGTACTTC
TRBD2	TRBV19	-	TRBJ2-5	CASRPTSGGETQYF	TGTGCCAGTAGGCCAACTAGCGGGGGTGAGACCCAGTACTTC
TRBD1	TRBV19	once	TRBJ2-1	CASSIYRGQGNEQFF	TGTGCCAGTAGTATCTATAGAGGACAGGGCAATGAGCAGTTCTTC
-	TRBV9	-	TRBJ2-5	CASSALAGTQYF	TGTGCCAGCAGCGCTCTCGCGGGGACCCAGTACTTC
-	TRBV30	-	TRBJ2-7	CAWIPAASSYEQYF	TGTGCCTGGATCCCAGCGGCCAGCTCCTACGAGCAGTACTTC
TRBD2	TRBV11-2	-	TRBJ2-5	CASSPLAGGKTQYF	TGTGCCAGCAGCCCTCTAGCGGGAGGGAAGACCCAGTACTTC
TRBD2	TRBV7-7	-	TRBJ2-3	CASSPGASGRSDTQYF	TGTGCCAGCAGCCCAGGGGCTAGCGGGAGGTCAGATACGCAGTATTTT
TRBD1	TRBV5-1	-	TRBJ2-3	CASSSAPGQGSADTQYF	TGCGCCAGCAGCTCCGCGCCGGGACAGGGGTCGGCAGATACGCAGTATTTT
TRBD1	TRBV30	-	TRBJ2-7	CAWALTGSSYEQYF	TGTGCCTGGGCTCTGACAGGGAGCTCCTACGAGCAGTACTTC
TRBD2	TRBV7-2	-	TRBJ2-2	CASSPGREHTGELFF	TGTGCCAGCAGCCCGGGGAGGGAACACACCGGGGAGCTGTTTTTT
TRBD1	TRBV9	-	TRBJ1-2	CASSVGGAGGNYGYTF	TGTGCCAGCAGCGTAGGAGGTGCAGGGGGGAACTATGGCTACACCTTC
-	TRBV12-3/TRBV12-4	-	TRBJ2-1	CASSSGPIQRFF	TGTGCCAGCAGTAGTGGGCCTATTCAACGGTTCTTC
TRBD1	TRBV18	once	TRBJ2-1	CASSPNRGSYNEQFF	TGTGCCAGCTCGCCAAACAGGGGGTCCTACAATGAGCAGTTCTTC
TRBD1	TRBV2	-	TRBJ2-2	CASSKQGLYPSAGELFF	TGTGCCAGCAGTAAACAGGGGCTCTACCCAAGCGCCGGGGAGCTGTTTTTT
TRBD2	TRBV11-2	-	TRBJ2-1	CASSPLAGVMGNEQFF	TGTGCCAGCAGCCCTTTAGCGGGGGTGATGGGCAATGAGCAGTTCTTC
-	TRBV3-1/TRBV3-2	-	TRBJ1-3	CASSQVHSGNTIYF	TGTGCCAGCAGCCAAGTCCACTCTGGAAACACCATATATTTT
-	TRBV6-6	-	TRBJ2-1	CASSYGSSYNEQFF	TGTGCCAGCAGTTACGGGAGCTCCTACAATGAGCAGTTCTTC
-	TRBV19	once	TRBJ2-1	CASSSRQGWREQFF	TGTGCCAGTAGTTCCCGCCAGGGGTGGCGTGAGCAGTTCTTC